Presented here are 12 T cell receptor beta chains from one specimen sequenced in a study of cytomegalovirus exposure and HLA in healthy donors. Primers included in the PCR were 60 Vbeta and 13 Jbeta primers. The table came from immunoSEQ multiplex PCR; TCRdb's copy has only in-frame clones and leaves some out. The repertoire includes 200,000 or so clones, 75% to 85% of them detected once, and 2.7% sits in the top ten. Sequenced: PBMCs. The receptors originated from a woman between 35 and 50 years old in good health and CMV-seronegative.

The V and J genes are TRBV4-1 and TRBJ2-1; 7 positions agree with TRBD2. Germline lookup yields CDR1 MGHRA and CDR2 YSYEKL. The CDR3 is made up of 15 amino acids. Unmatched junction bases numbered 8, after V lost 4 bases and J lost 5 bases. CDR3 amino acids: CASSLRASGDNEQFF. The CDR3 DNA is TGCGCCAGCAGCCTAAGGGCTAGCGGCGACAATGAGCAGTTCTTC.

The chain joins TRBV18 to TRBJ1-1; D perhaps matches TRBD1 (5 bases). The CDR3 has 14 residues. The germline CDR1 and CDR2 sequences are KGHSH and LQKENI. The V gene lost 4 bases and the J gene lost 0 bases, with 9 bases spanning the gap. The CDR3 DNA reads as TGTGCCAGCTCACTAAACAGGCTGAACACTGAAGCTTTCTTT. It specifies CASSLNRLNTEAFF.

This clone was detected a few times. Other nucleotide sequences from this sample produce the same CDR3. The rearrangement links TRBV6-5 to TRBJ1-1; D call uncertain. CDR1 and CDR2 from the germline V gene are MNHEY and SVGAGI. V lost 5 bases and J lost 0, with 10 bases in between. The CDR3 is 14 amino acids. In DNA, the CDR3 is TGTGCCAGCAGTAGTCGGGGAGTGAACACTGAAGCTTTCTTT. Amino acids: CASSSRGVNTEAFF.

This sequence joins TRBV19 and TRBJ2-3, with a tentative D call TRBD1 (6 bases). Trimming pared 7 bases from V and 6 bases from J, leaving 11 bases between. Germline assignment: CDR1 LNHDA and CDR2 SQIVND (reference sequence). The CDR3 covers 12 residues. CDR3 sequence reads: CASTTGHDTQYF. The CDR3 nucleotides read TGTGCCAGTACGACAGGCCATGATACGCAGTATTTT.

This clone appeared a single time. The CDR3 region is CASSSGTGGSYEQYF. The CDR3 DNA is TGTGCCAGCAGCAGCGGGACAGGGGGCTCCTACGAGCAGTACTTC. The chain recombines TRBV7-8 with TRBJ2-7; 11 bases are shared with TRBD1. The CDR3 is made up of 15 amino acids. The ends lost 5 bases at V and 0 bases at J; junction bases unmatched: 3. Germline V CDR1 and CDR2: SGHVS, FQNEAQ.

The chain employs TRBV9 and TRBJ1-2; D not resolved. The CDR3 runs 16 residues. V was pared by 0 bases and J by 5 bases, with 17 bases between. Germline V lookup: CDR1 SGDLS, CDR2 YYNGEE. This chain's CDR3 is CASSVVATTANYGYTF. CDR3 nucleotides: TGTGCCAGCAGCGTAGTAGCCACGACTGCGAATTATGGCTACACCTTC.

Here the CDR3 DNA reads TGCGCCAGCAGCTCGACTGGACAGGGTGCTTACGAGCAGTACTTC. This encodes CASSSTGQGAYEQYF. The gene calls are TRBV5-1 and TRBJ2-7; 8 bases line up with TRBD1. The CDR3 spans 15 residues. Germline CDR1 is SGHRS and CDR2 is YFSETQ. Trimming took 3 bases from V and 4 from J; bases not matched to a gene: 9. Full variable domain (rest looked up from reference TRBV5-1 and TRBJ2-7): KAGVTQTPRYLIKTRGQQVTLSCSPISGHRSVSWYQQTPGQGLQFLFEYFSETQRNKGNFPGRFSGRQFSNSRSEMNVSTLELGDSALYLCASSSTGQGAYEQYFGPGTRLTVT.

This chain joins TRBV29-1 and TRBJ2-7, with 10 bases fitting TRBD1. The junction had 6 bases not matched to a gene; V was cut back by 4 bases and J by 9 bases. The germline V gene has CDR1 SQVTM and CDR2 ANQGSEA. The CDR3 spans 12 residues. CDR3 nucleotide sequence: TGCAGCGTTGTGGGACAGGGGCTTGGGCAGTACTTC. Amino acid sequence: CSVVGQGLGQYF.

The V gene is TRBV7-9, the J gene TRBJ2-1, with D perhaps TRBD2 (5 bases). The CDR3 is made up of 15 amino acids. Looked up from germline, CDR1 is SEHNR and CDR2 is FQNEAQ (reference sequence). The ends were cut back, 1 base at V and 5 bases at J, with 12 bases in the middle. The CDR3 loop is CASSLVGSAHNEQFF. Written as DNA, the CDR3 is TGTGCCAGCAGCTTAGTGGGTAGCGCACACAATGAGCAGTTCTTC.

The V call is TRBV18, the J call TRBJ1-5; D gene ambiguous. Germline V gives CDR1 KGHSH, CDR2 LQKENI. V was pared by 6 bases and J by 0 bases, with 12 bases between. The CDR3 has 15 residues. Here the CDR3 DNA reads TGTGCCAGCTCGGGCGGGGATTATAGCAATCAGCCCCAGCATTTT. Translating it yields CASSGGDYSNQPQHF.

The chain recombines TRBV6-4 with TRBJ2-3; 7 bases align to TRBD2. The V gene end was trimmed by 2 bases and the J gene end by 4 bases; junction bases not matched to a gene: 6. The CDR3 covers 15 residues. Germline CDR1 reads MRHNA; CDR2 reads SNTAGT. CDR3 loop: CASSDGREVADTQYF. CDR3 DNA sequence: TGTGCCAGCAGTGACGGACGGGAGGTAGCAGATACGCAGTATTTT.

J is TRBJ1-5 and V is TRBV2, with TRBD1 as a possible D gene (6 bases). Germline CDR1 SNHLY, CDR2 FYNNEI. This CDR3 has 14 amino acids. V was pared by 3 bases and J by 1 base, with 7 bases between. The DNA for the CDR3 is TGTGCCAGCAGTGACACAGGGAGCAATCAGCCCCAGCATTTT. This encodes CASSDTGSNQPQHF.